The TCR beta chain under discussion was sequenced for a study of blood T cell repertoires in COVID-19. Study information: Acute-phase and convalescent COVID-19 samples originated in the United States, Italy and Spain.

TCRdb keeps only in-frame clones here, not all; method: immunoSEQ multiplex PCR. The sample lists roughly 130,000 clones, around nine tenths occurring once. V gave up 4 bases and J gave up 6 bases; unmatched junction bases: 6. The germline gives CDR1 LGHDT, CDR2 YNNKEL (reference sequence). CDR3 length equals 15 residues. The sample taken for sequencing was peripheral blood. This sequence originates from a man aged 50 or older with active COVID-19. V usage is TRBV3-1 (or the pseudogene TRBV3-2) and J usage is TRBJ1-4, with TRBD1 identical over 9 bases. CDR3 bases: TGTGCCAGCAGCCCAGGCGGGACAGGGCATGAAAAACTGTTTTTT. Residues: CASSPGGTGHEKLFF.